Below, one TCR beta chain is given with its context. The antigen is not known. A much larger clone sits a single nucleotide away, making a read error possible. Three rounds of nested PCR, following a modified ARM-PCR protocol, produced the TCRbeta library. TCRdb passed the multiplex PCR reads through MiXCR, listing each CDR3 protein once. In the table there are 100,000 to 150,000 distinct CDR3 sequences, roughly 67% of which are singletons. This sample's RNA came from whole unsorted tissue. Donors were chemotherapy-naive, newly diagnosed lung cancer surgical patients in China, August–late 2014. This specimen belongs to a study of tumor and adjacent non-tumor tissue in lung cancer. Whole-study context: Samples averaged around 4 million productive TCRbeta reads each.

Overall study results and limits: Top 100 clones took a larger repertoire share in normal lung.

The CDR3 is made up of 13 amino acids. Per the germline V gene, CDR1 is DFQATT and CDR2 is SNEGSKA (reference sequence). The V call is TRBV20-1, the J call TRBJ2-3; TRBD2 agrees at 7 bases. The source is a man between 25 and 39 years old with non-small cell lung cancer. Sequenced sample: lung tumor tissue. CDR3 in DNA: TGCACTGCTAAAGCGGGGAGCACAGATACGCAGTATTTT. It is translated as CTAKAGSTDTQYF.